The sequence of this TCR beta chain was determined in a study of blood T cell repertoires in COVID-19. Study background: Italy, Spain and the United States were the sources of the convalescent and acute COVID-19 samples. T cells, B-cell-depleted T cells, or PBMCs provided the cDNA or gDNA that served as material.

Repertoires were generated with immunoSEQ multiplex PCR, while TCRdb's copy carries only in-frame clones and drops some. The sample contains some 250,000 clones, around nine tenths of which appear only once. Seattle patients were enrolled while actively infected and followed longitudinally. Trimming removed 2 bases at V and 4 bases at J, with 12 bases between. This CDR3 region has 15 residues. The sequence was collected from an older woman with COVID-19, enrolled during active disease. Sequenced input: peripheral blood. The rearrangement uses TRBV23-1 and TRBJ2-1; perhaps TRBD2 as D (6 bases). TRBV23-1 is an ORF; its function is uncertain. The CDR3 spells CASSQRLAPYNEQFF. CDR3 DNA: TGCGCCAGCAGTCAAAGGCTAGCGCCGTACAATGAGCAGTTCTTC.